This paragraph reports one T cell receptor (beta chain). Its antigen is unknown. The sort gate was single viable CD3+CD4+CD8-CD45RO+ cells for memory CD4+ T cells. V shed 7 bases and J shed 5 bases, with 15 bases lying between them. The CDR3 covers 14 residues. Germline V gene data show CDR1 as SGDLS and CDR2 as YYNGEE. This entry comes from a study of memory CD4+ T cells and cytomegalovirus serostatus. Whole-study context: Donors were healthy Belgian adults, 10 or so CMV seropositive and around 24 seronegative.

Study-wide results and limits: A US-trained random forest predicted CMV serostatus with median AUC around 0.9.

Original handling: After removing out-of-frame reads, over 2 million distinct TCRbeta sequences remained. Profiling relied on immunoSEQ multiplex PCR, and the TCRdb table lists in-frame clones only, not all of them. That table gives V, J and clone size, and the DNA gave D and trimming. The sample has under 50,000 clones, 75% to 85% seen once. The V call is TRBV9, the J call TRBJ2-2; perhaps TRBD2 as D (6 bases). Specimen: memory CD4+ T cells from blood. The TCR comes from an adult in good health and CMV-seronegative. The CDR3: CASAARGETGELFF. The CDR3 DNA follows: TGTGCCAGCGCCGCGCGCGGGGAAACCGGGGAGCTGTTTTTT.